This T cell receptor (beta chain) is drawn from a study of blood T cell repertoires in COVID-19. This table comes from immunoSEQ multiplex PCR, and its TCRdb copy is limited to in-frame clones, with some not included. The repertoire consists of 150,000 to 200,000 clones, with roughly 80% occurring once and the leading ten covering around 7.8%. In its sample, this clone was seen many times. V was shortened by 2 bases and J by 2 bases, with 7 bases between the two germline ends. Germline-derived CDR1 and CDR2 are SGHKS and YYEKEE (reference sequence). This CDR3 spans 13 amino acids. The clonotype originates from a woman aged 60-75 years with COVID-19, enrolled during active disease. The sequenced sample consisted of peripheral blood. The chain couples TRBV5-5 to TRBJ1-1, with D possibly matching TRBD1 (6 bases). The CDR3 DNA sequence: TGTGCCAGCAGCTTCAGGGGAAACACTGAAGCTTTCTTT. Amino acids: CASSFRGNTEAFF.